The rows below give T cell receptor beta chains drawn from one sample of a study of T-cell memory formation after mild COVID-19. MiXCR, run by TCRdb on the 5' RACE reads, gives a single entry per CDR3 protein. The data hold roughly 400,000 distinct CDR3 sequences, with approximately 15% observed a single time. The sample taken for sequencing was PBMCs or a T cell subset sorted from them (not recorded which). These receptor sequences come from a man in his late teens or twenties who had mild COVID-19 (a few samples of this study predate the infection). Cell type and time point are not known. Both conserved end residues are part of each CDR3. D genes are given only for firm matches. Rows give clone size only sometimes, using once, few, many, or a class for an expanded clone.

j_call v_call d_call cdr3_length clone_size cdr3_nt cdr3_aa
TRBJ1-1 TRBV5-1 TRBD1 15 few TGCGCCAGCAGCTTTTTGACAGGGGAGGGCACTGAAGCTTTCTTT CASSFLTGEGTEAFF
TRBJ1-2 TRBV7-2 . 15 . TGTGCCAGCAGCCCCGGGGGCGGAGCGGGGAATGGCTACACCTTC CASSPGGGAGNGYTF
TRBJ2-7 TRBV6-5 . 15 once TGTGCCAGCAGTTACGATTTGGGGACAATCTACGAGCAGTACTTC CASSYDLGTIYEQYF
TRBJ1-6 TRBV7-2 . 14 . TGTGCCAGCAGATTTCAACAGGGTGGGTCACCCCTCCACTTT CASRFQQGGSPLHF
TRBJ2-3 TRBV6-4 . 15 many TGTGCCAGCAGTGACGGGGGGGCTAGCACAGATACGCAGTATTTT CASSDGGASTDTQYF
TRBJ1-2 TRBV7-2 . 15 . TGTGCCAGCAGCCACGGCGTGTGGGCTGGCTATGGCTACGCCTTC CASSHGVWAGYGYAF
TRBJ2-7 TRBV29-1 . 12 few TGCAGCGGGGGACGGTCCTCCTACGAGCAGTACTTC CSGGRSSYEQYF
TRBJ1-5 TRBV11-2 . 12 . TGTGCCAGCAGCTTAGTCGGGGGGCCCCAGCATTTT CASSLVGGPQHF
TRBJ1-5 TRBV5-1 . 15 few TGCGCCAGCAGTTGGGAGGGCGTGGGGAATCAGCCCCAGCATTTT CASSWEGVGNQPQHF
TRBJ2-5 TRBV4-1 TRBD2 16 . TGCGCCAGCAGCCTGGGGGCTAGCGGGGGGCTAGAGACCCAGTACTTC CASSLGASGGLETQYF
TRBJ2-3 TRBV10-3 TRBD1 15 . TGTGCCATCGGTGACAGGGGCCTTCCCACAGATACGCAGTATTTT CAIGDRGLPTDTQYF
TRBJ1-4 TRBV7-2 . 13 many TGTGCCAGCAGCTCGGGACATAATGGAAAACTGTTTTTT CASSSGHNGKLFF
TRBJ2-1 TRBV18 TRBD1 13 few TGTGCCAGCTCACCGGACAGGGACAATGAGCAGTTCTTC CASSPDRDNEQFF
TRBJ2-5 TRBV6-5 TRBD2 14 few TGTGCCAGCAGTAATATAGCGGGGGAAGAGACCCAGTACTTC CASSNIAGEETQYF
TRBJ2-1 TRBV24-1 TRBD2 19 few TGTGCCACCAGTGATCCCCCCTCTAGCGGGGGTCGCGGCCGCAATGAGCAGTTCTTC CATSDPPSSGGRGRNEQFF
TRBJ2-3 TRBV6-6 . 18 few TGTGCCAGCAGTTACCCCACACGGAGAACAACTAGCACAGATACGCAGTATTTT CASSYPTRRTTSTDTQYF
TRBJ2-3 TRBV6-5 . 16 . TGTGCCAGCAGTTACTCGAGATCGGGGGGCACAGATACGCAGTATTTT CASSYSRSGGTDTQYF
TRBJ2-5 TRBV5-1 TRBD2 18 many TGCGCCAGCAGCTTGTTACCAGCCGGGACTAGCGGGGGAGAGACCCAGTACTTC CASSLLPAGTSGGETQYF
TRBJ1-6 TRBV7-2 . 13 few TGTGCCAGCAGCTCAGGTGGGGGGGAGCCCCTCCACTTT CASSSGGGEPLHF
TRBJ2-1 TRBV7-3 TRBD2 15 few TGTGCCAGCAGCCTCGGAACTAGCGGATCCAATGAGCAGTTCTTC CASSLGTSGSNEQFF
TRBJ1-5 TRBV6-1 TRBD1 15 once TGTGCCAGCGGACCAACGGACAGGGGCAGTCAGCCCCAGCATTTT CASGPTDRGSQPQHF
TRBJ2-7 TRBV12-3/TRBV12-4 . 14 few TGTGCCAGCAGTTTAGCTAGCGGAGCCTACGAGCAGTACTTC CASSLASGAYEQYF
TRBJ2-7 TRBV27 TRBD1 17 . TGTGCCAGCAGTTTTTCCCCTTCCGGGACAGGTCTCTACGAGCAGTACTTC CASSFSPSGTGLYEQYF
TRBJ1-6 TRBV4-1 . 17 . TGCGCCAGCAGCCCCCTCAATCTGGGGGCCTATAATTCACCCCTCCACTTT CASSPLNLGAYNSPLHF
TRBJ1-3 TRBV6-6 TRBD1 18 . TGTGCCAGCAGTGACAGGGCAGCTTATCTCCCTCGTGGAAACACCATATATTTT CASSDRAAYLPRGNTIYF
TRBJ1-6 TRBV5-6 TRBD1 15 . TGTGCCAGCAACTTGAGAGGGACAGGGGGTTCACCCCTCCACTTT CASNLRGTGGSPLHF
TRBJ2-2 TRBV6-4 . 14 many TGTGCCAGCAGTGAAGGGCTAAACACCGGGGAGCTGTTTTTT CASSEGLNTGELFF
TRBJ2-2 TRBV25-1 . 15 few TGTGCCAGCGCGGGGCTGGGGCAGCCAACCGGGGAGCTGTTTTTT CASAGLGQPTGELFF
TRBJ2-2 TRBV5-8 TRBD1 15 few TGTGCCAGCAGAGCGTGGGGACAGAGCACCGGGGAGCTGTTTTTT CASRAWGQSTGELFF
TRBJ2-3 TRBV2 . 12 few TGTGCCAGCAGCATGTACACAGATACGCAGTATTTT CASSMYTDTQYF
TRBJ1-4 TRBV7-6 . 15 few TGTGCCAGCAGCTTAGGATGGGGGGCCGATGAAAAACTGTTTTTT CASSLGWGADEKLFF
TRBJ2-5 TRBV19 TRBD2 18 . TGTGCCAGTAGTCGGCTTGGGACTAGCGGGCAGATACGAGAGACCCAGTACTTC CASSRLGTSGQIRETQYF
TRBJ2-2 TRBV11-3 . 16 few TGTGCCAGCAGACAAAGGTCGGGGGGCGGTGACGGGGAGCTGTTTTTT CASRQRSGGGDGELFF
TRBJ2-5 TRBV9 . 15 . TGTGCCAGCAGCGTCGGGACGGCAGTGCAAGAGACCCAGTACTTC CASSVGTAVQETQYF
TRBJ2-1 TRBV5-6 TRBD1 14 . TGTGCCAGCAGCTTTCTCCAGGGGGCTAGTGAGCAGTTCTTC CASSFLQGASEQFF
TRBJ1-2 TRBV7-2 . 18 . TGTGCCAGCAGCAAACCCACCTCTAGTGACAGAACTAACTATGGCTACACCTTC CASSKPTSSDRTNYGYTF
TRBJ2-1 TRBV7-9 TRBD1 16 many TGTGCCAGCAGCCCCCCGGACAGGGAGACCTACAATGAGCAGTTCTTC CASSPPDRETYNEQFF
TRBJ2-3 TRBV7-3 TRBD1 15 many TGTGCCAGCAGCTTGGGGGACAGTAGCACAGATACGCAGTATTTT CASSLGDSSTDTQYF
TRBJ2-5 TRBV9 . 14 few TGTGCCAGCAGCGCAGGGGGGGTTGGAGAGACCCAGTACTTC CASSAGGVGETQYF
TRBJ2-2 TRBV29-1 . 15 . TGCAGCGTTGAAGACTCAACATCGAACACCGGGGAGCTGTTTTTT CSVEDSTSNTGELFF
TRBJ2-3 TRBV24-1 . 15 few TGTGCCACCAGTGAGCAGGGAACAGGGCGAGATACGCAGTATTTT CATSEQGTGRDTQYF
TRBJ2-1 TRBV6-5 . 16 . TGTGCCAGCAGCCCCTGGGGTAGCGAGGACACCATAGAGCAGTTCTTC CASSPWGSEDTIEQFF
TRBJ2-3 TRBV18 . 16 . TGTGCCAGCTCACTCGAGCCGGCCTCCGCCACAGATACGCAGTATTTT CASSLEPASATDTQYF
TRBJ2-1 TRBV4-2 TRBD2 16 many TGTGCCAGCAGCCCAGGTAGCGGGGGGACTTACAATGAGCAGTTCTTC CASSPGSGGTYNEQFF
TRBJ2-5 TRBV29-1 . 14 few TGCAGCGTTGGGCACGGCACTAAGGGTGAGACCCAGTACTTC CSVGHGTKGETQYF
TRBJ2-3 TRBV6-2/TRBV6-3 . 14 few TGTGCCAGCAGTTACTCGCCTAGCTCAGATACGCAGTATTTT CASSYSPSSDTQYF
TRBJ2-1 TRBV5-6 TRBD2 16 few TGTGCCAGCAGCTTGGGGCCTAGCGGATTCTACAATGAGCAGTTCTTC CASSLGPSGFYNEQFF
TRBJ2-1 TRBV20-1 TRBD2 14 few TGCAGTGCTGCGACTAGCGGGGCTTACAATGAGCAGTTCTTC CSAATSGAYNEQFF
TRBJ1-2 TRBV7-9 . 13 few TGTGCCAGCAGCTTTCCAACAAGCTATGGCTACACCTTC CASSFPTSYGYTF
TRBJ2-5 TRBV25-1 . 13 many TGTGCCAGCAGTGATCCCAGGCAAGAGACCCAGTACTTC CASSDPRQETQYF
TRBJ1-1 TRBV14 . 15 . TGTGCCAGCAGCCTGATTCGGGGGGGCCGGACTGAAGCTTTCTTT CASSLIRGGRTEAFF
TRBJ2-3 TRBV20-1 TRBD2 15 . TGCAGTGCCCCCCGAGCCCTAGCGGGGGCAGATACGCAGTATTTT CSAPRALAGADTQYF
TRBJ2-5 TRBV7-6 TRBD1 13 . TGTGCCAGCAGCAAAGACAGGGAAGAGACCCAGTACTTC CASSKDREETQYF
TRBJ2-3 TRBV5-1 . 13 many TGCGCCAGCAGCCAACCAGAAGGGGATACGCAGTATTTT CASSQPEGDTQYF
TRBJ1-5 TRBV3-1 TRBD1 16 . TGTGCCAGCAGTCTAAACAGGGGAGATTGCAATCAGCCCCAGCATTTT CASSLNRGDCNQPQHF
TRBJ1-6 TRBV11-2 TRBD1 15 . TGTGCCAGCAGCTTAACCGGGACAGCGAATTCACCCCTCCACTTT CASSLTGTANSPLHF